The 16 T cell receptor beta chains below all came from one sample that was sequenced in a study of T cells in Graves' hyperthyroidism and ophthalmopathy. TCR beta CDR3 region amplification was performed from RNA transcripts. Researchers ran a first-round RT-PCR on the TCR CDR3 using the HTBI primer set. One entry per CDR3 protein, called by TCRdb with MiXCR from the multiplex PCR reads. The sample yields over 200,000 distinct CDR3 sequences, approximately 17% seen once. Specimen: blood. Receptors were obtained from a man aged 45-60 years with Graves' hyperthyroidism.

This clonotype was seen a handful of times. CDR3 in amino acids: CSVAARGAHNEQFF. CDR3 coding DNA: TGCAGCGTTGCTGCGAGGGGCGCACACAATGAGCAGTTCTTC. J is TRBJ2-1 and V is TRBV29-1, with D perhaps matching TRBD1 or TRBD2 (5 bases each). The CDR3 loop spans 14 amino acids. Germline V gene sequence: CDR1 SQVTM, CDR2 ANQGSEA. V lost 4 bases, J lost 5 bases, and 15 bases lay in between.

This clonotype was detected only a few times. This chain uses TRBV18 with TRBJ1-3, with 8 nucleotides matching TRBD1. The ends lost 3 bases at V and 4 bases at J; junction bases unmatched: 11. This CDR3 has 17 amino acids. Germline V gene lookup returns CDR1 KGHSH and CDR2 LQKENI. This CDR3 reads CASSPIPTGADGNTIYF. DNA for the CDR3: TGTGCCAGCTCACCTATCCCGACAGGGGCGGACGGAAACACCATATATTTT.

The chain couples TRBV12-3 or TRBV12-4 to TRBJ2-7, with 11 positions matching TRBD1. V lost 5 bases, J lost 6 bases, and 3 bases stayed unmatched. CDR3 length equals 13 residues. CDR3 nucleotides: TGTGCCAGCAGTGCCGGGACAGGGGGCGAGCAGTACTTC. Its protein product is CASSAGTGGEQYF.

The rearrangement joins TRBV20-1 to TRBJ2-3; D ambiguous. V lost 5 bases and J 8 bases, leaving 11 bases between the germline ends. The CDR3 extends over 11 amino acids. Germline V gene lookup returns CDR1 DFQATT and CDR2 SNEGSKA (reference sequence). This CDR3 reads CSAGVASTQYF. DNA for the CDR3: TGCAGTGCTGGAGTCGCTAGTACGCAGTATTTT.

There are a few counts of this clonotype. The chain links TRBV7-6 to TRBJ2-1; 15 bases are shared with TRBD2. CDR1 is SGHVS, CDR2 FNYEAQ, per germline. There are 17 residues in the CDR3. The V and J ends lost 1 base and 6 bases, in that order; junction bases with no gene match: 4. In DNA form, the CDR3 reads TGTGCCAGCAGCTTAGTGGGGACTAGCGGGGGGAGCAATGAGCAGTTCTTC. This gives the protein CASSLVGTSGGSNEQFF.

This clonotype appeared many times. The V and J genes are TRBV11-3 and TRBJ2-1; D could derive from TRBD1 or TRBD2 (5 bases each). The CDR3 consists of 14 residues. Germline values: CDR1 SGHNT, CDR2 YENEEA. V lost 5 bases to trimming and J lost 7 bases, with 15 bases between them. The CDR3 DNA reads as TGTGCCAGCAGCCTCCGGGGCAGGGAGAATGAGCAGTTCTTC. Protein: CASSLRGRENEQFF.

There are many counts of this clonotype. This chain uses TRBV20-1 with TRBJ2-5; D might be TRBD2 (5 bases). The CDR3 length is 12 residues. V was pared by 3 bases and J by 5 bases, with 10 bases between. Germline lookup yields CDR1 DFQATT and CDR2 SNEGSKA (reference sequence). The CDR3 bases are TGCAGTGCTAGCCCTAGCTTGGAGACCCAGTACTTC. This codes for CSASPSLETQYF.

The table lists this clonotype with a few counts. J is TRBJ1-2 and V is TRBV29-1; 7 bases line up with TRBD1. CDR3 size: 11 residues. V trimming: 4 bases; J trimming: 9 bases; junction bases outside the gene matches: 5. The germline gives CDR1 SQVTM, CDR2 ANQGSEA. The CDR3 loop is CSVGEGARYTF. Written as DNA, the CDR3 is TGCAGCGTTGGGGAGGGGGCTCGCTACACCTTC.

The chain has TRBV20-1 and TRBJ1-5, with D uncertain. The CDR3 length is 12 residues. CDR1 and CDR2 (germline): DFQATT, SNEGSKA (reference sequence). Trimming took 7 bases from V and 4 from J, leaving 11 bases between them. In DNA form, the CDR3 reads TGCAGTGGCATTACGGGGAATCAGCCCCAGCATTTT. Translation gives CSGITGNQPQHF.

This clonotype showed up many times. The CDR3 sequence: CSGTTWDSEQYF. CDR3 nucleotides: TGCAGCGGTACGACGTGGGACTCCGAGCAGTACTTC. This chain uses TRBV29-1 with TRBJ2-7, with D possibly being TRBD2 (6 bases). The CDR3 spans 12 residues. Trimming stripped 7 bases from V and 6 bases from J, with 16 bases between. CDR1 is SQVTM and CDR2 is ANQGSEA in the germline V gene.

This clonotype has a count of ten or more. This chain connects TRBV27 to TRBJ2-3; D unclear. V gave up 6 bases and J gave up 2 bases, with 6 bases separating them. The CDR3 spans 12 residues. CDR1 and CDR2 from the germline V gene are MNHEY and SMNVEV (reference sequence). CDR3 in DNA: TGTGCCAGCAGAACAACCACAGATACGCAGTATTTT. Protein product: CASRTTTDTQYF.

V and J are TRBV6-2 or TRBV6-3 and TRBJ2-1; weak D call: TRBD1 (6 bases). The V end lost 0 bases, the J end lost 6 bases, and 9 bases lay between the germline ends. The length of the CDR3 is 14 residues. Germline V gives CDR1 MNHEY, CDR2 SVGEGT. In nucleotides, the CDR3 is TGTGCCAGCAGTTACTCGACAGGAGGCAATGAGCAGTTCTTC. It codes for CASSYSTGGNEQFF.

This clonotype has at least ten counts. The chain uses TRBV2 and TRBJ1-2; D gene uncertain. This CDR3 contains 13 residues. The germline V gene encodes CDR1 SNHLY and CDR2 FYNNEI. The V and J ends lost 7 bases and 8 bases respectively, with 17 bases between them. CDR3 sequence (DNA): TGTGCCAGCACCCTAAAGAGGGCTCGAGGCTACACCTTC. This encodes CASTLKRARGYTF. Full variable domain (remainder filled in from reference TRBV2 and TRBJ1-2): EPEVTQTPSHQVTQMGQEVILRCVPISNHLYFYWYRQILGQKVEFLVSFYNNEISEKSEIFDDQFSVERPDGSNFTLKIRSTKLEDSAMYFCASTLKRARGYTFGSGTRLTVV.

The chain is built from TRBV3-1 and TRBJ1-2; 8 bases align to TRBD1. This CDR3 comprises 17 residues. Germline values: CDR1 LGHDT, CDR2 YNNKEL (reference sequence). V shed 1 base and J 8 bases; nucleotides not matched to a gene: 15. The CDR3 DNA reads TGTGCCAGCAGCCAAGCATTTTCGACAGGGGAGTACAGCGGCTACACCTTC. The encoded protein is CASSQAFSTGEYSGYTF.

The chain uses TRBV6-9 and TRBJ2-5, with no clear D. The V gene's germline CDR1 is MNHGY and CDR2 SVAAGI. The V end lost 4 bases, the J end lost 5 bases, and 8 bases lay between the germline ends. The CDR3 runs to 12 residues. In DNA, the CDR3 is TGTGCCAGCAGTTCCCCCCGGGAGACCCAGTACTTC. It translates to CASSSPRETQYF.

This clonotype was recorded many times. This chain connects TRBV6-1 to TRBJ1-1, with TRBD1 matching over 7 bases. The CDR3 loop spans 14 amino acids. Germline assignment: CDR1 MNHNS and CDR2 SASEGT. With V trimmed by 2 bases and J by 5 bases, 5 bases remained unmatched. The CDR3 here is CASSEKPGGTEAFF. The CDR3 DNA reads as TGTGCCAGCAGTGAAAAGCCAGGGGGGACTGAAGCTTTCTTT.